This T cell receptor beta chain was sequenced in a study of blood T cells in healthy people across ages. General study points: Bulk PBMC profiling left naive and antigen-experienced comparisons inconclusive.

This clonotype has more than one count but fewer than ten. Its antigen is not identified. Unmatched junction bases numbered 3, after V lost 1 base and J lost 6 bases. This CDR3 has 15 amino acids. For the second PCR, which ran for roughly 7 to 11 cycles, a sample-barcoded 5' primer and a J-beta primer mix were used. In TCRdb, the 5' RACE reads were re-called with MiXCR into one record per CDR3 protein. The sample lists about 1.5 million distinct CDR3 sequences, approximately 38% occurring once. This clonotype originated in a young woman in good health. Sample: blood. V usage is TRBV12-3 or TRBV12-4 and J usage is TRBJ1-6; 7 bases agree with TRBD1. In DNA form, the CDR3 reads TGTGCCAGCAGTTTAGAGGGACAGACTAATTCACCCCTCCACTTT. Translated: CASSLEGQTNSPLHF.